Below, 21 T cell receptor beta chains from the same sample are listed, as sequenced in a study of a mutant IDH1 vaccine in newly diagnosed glioma. The time point: week 35, safety follow-up. The study gave 300 ug of mutant IDH1 20-mer peptide per vaccine dose, with topical imiquimod. Profiled with immunoSEQ multiplex PCR; TCRdb holds only in-frame clones, not every one. The sample holds over 45,000 clones, around 92% seen once. What these receptors recognize is not known. The sample was PBMCs, taken from a glioma patient whose treatment included an IDH1 peptide vaccine. These receptors all come from a man aged 50 to 60 with glioma.

The V and J genes are TRBV27 and TRBJ1-2; D may be TRBD1 (6 bases). This CDR3 is 15 amino acids long. Trimming shortened V by 5 bases and J by 1 base, and 14 bases separated the two germline ends. In germline, CDR1 is MNHEY, CDR2 SMNVEV (reference sequence). The CDR3 reads CASSPGTTHNYGYTF. In DNA form, the CDR3 reads TGTGCCAGCAGTCCCGGGACAACTCATAACTATGGCTACACCTTC.

The chain joins TRBV9 to TRBJ2-3, with D uncertain. The germline V gene has CDR1 SGDLS and CDR2 YYNGEE. The CDR3 consists of 15 residues. The V gene lost 0 bases and the J gene lost 2 bases, with 10 bases spanning the gap. The CDR3 region is CASSVAHRSTDTQYF. As DNA, the CDR3 is TGTGCCAGCAGCGTAGCCCATCGATCCACAGATACGCAGTATTTT.

The J gene is TRBJ1-1, the V gene TRBV4-2, with 9 positions matching TRBD1. CDR3 length equals 16 residues. Germline V gives CDR1 LGHNA, CDR2 YNFKEQ. The V segment lost 3 bases and the J segment 5 bases; nucleotides outside the gene matches: 10. CDR3 in amino acids: CASSHLSTGGRTEAFF. The DNA for the CDR3 is TGTGCCAGCAGCCACCTTTCGACAGGGGGAAGAACTGAAGCTTTCTTT.

The chain has TRBV5-1 and TRBJ2-6; 8 bases line up with TRBD1. Trimming at V came to 4 bases and at J to 0 bases, leaving 9 bases not matched to a gene. The CDR3 is 18 amino acids. Germline-derived CDR1 and CDR2 are SGHRS and YFSETQ. The CDR3 nucleotides read TGCGCCAGCAGCGGGAAGGACAGGGTCAACTCTGGGGCCAACGTCCTGACTTTC. Protein sequence: CASSGKDRVNSGANVLTF.

The chain links TRBV19 to TRBJ1-5, with D maybe TRBD1 (5 bases). Trimming took off 5 bases at V and 2 bases at J, with 10 bases between the two ends. CDR1 is LNHDA and CDR2 is SQIVND in the germline V gene (reference sequence). The CDR3 has 14 residues. Written as DNA, the CDR3 is TGTGCCAGTAGTTCGGGACCGGGCAATCAGCCCCAGCATTTT. Encoded protein: CASSSGPGNQPQHF.

This rearrangement joins TRBV10-2 to TRBJ2-3; D is unclear. The V gene lost 6 bases and the J gene lost 2 bases, with 15 bases spanning the gap. Germline V CDR1 and CDR2: WSHSY, SAAADI. The CDR3 has 15 residues. The CDR3 sequence is CASRGDHRFTDTQYF. The CDR3 DNA is TGCGCCAGCAGGGGCGATCACCGATTCACAGATACGCAGTATTTT.

This chain links TRBV5-1 with TRBJ2-7, with a possible D match to TRBD2 (5 bases). Germline CDR1 reads SGHRS; CDR2 reads YFSETQ. V lost 2 bases to trimming and J lost 8 bases, with 11 bases between them. This CDR3 comprises 12 residues. Written as DNA, the CDR3 is TGCGCCAGCAGCTTAGGACGGACTCAGCAGTACTTC. It yields the protein CASSLGRTQQYF.

The chain couples TRBV10-1 to TRBJ1-1; D possibly corresponds to TRBD1 (5 bases). The CDR3 loop spans 14 amino acids. The germline V and J ends were trimmed by 2 bases and 1 base, with 8 bases remaining between them. The germline V gene has CDR1 WNHNN and CDR2 SYGVQD (reference sequence). As DNA, the CDR3 is TGCGCCAGCAGTGAGGTGAGGGGGAACACTGAAGCTTTCTTT. Residues: CASSEVRGNTEAFF.

V and J are TRBV28 and TRBJ2-1; D is unclear. CDR3 length: 14 amino acids. CDR1 MDHEN and CDR2 SYDVKM come from the germline V gene. V was clipped by 6 bases and J by 0 bases, with 9 bases between them. The DNA for the CDR3 is TGTGCCAGCAGACAGAGAGCCTCCTACAATGAGCAGTTCTTC. Protein sequence: CASRQRASYNEQFF.

The chain has TRBV11-2 and TRBJ2-2; 9 nucleotides align to TRBD2. With 0 bases clipped from V and 1 base from J, the junction kept 6 bases outside the gene matches. The CDR3 covers 18 residues. The germline V gene encodes CDR1 SGHAT and CDR2 FQNNGV. This CDR3 is CASSLDRGAGGNTGELFF. As DNA, the CDR3 is TGTGCCAGCAGCTTAGATCGGGGAGCGGGAGGGAACACCGGGGAGCTGTTTTTT.

This chain joins TRBV28 and TRBJ2-1; D could derive from TRBD1 or TRBD2 (6 bases each). The CDR3 runs to 17 residues. Between the trimmed V and J ends, which lost 5 bases and 7 bases, there was a span of 24 bases. CDR1 and CDR2 from the germline V gene are MDHEN and SYDVKM. CDR3 bases: TGTGCCAGCAGTCTACTCCACTGGCGGGACACCACAAATGAGCAGTTCTTC. Translation gives CASSLLHWRDTTNEQFF.

The rearrangement uses TRBV25-1 and TRBJ2-6; no clear D gene. The V gene lost 9 bases and the J gene lost 0 bases, with 6 bases spanning the gap. The CDR3 totals 13 residues. Germline V gives CDR1 MGHDK, CDR2 SYGVNS. The CDR3 loop is CASQFSGANVLTF. CDR3 DNA sequence: TGTGCCAGTCAATTCTCTGGGGCCAACGTCCTGACTTTC. Combining the CDR3 with reference TRBV25-1 and TRBJ2-6 gives the whole variable domain EADIYQTPRYLVIGTGKKITLECSQTMGHDKMYWYQQDPGMELHLIHYSYGVNSTEKGDLSSESTVSRIRTEHFPLTLESARPSHTSQYLCASQFSGANVLTFGAGSRLTVL.

The gene calls are TRBV5-1 and TRBJ2-1; D perhaps matches TRBD1 (6 bases). Germline-derived CDR1 and CDR2 are SGHRS and YFSETQ. Trimming removed 2 bases from V and 1 base from J, with 10 bases in between. CDR3 size: 15 residues. CDR3 in amino acids: CASSFTGKSYNEQFF. In nucleotides, the CDR3 is TGCGCCAGCAGCTTCACAGGGAAATCCTACAATGAGCAGTTCTTC.

This chain uses TRBV11-2 with TRBJ2-2; 7 nucleotides agree with TRBD1. This CDR3 is built from 14 residues. The J segment lost 7 bases and the V segment lost 5 bases, leaving 7 bases of the junction unmatched. CDR1 and CDR2 from the germline V gene are SGHAT and FQNNGV. The CDR3 protein is CASSETGIDGELFF. The CDR3 DNA follows: TGTGCCAGCAGCGAGACAGGGATTGACGGGGAGCTGTTTTTT.

The CDR3 reads CASSSPGPQFF. In nucleotides, the CDR3 is TGCGCCAGCAGTTCTCCGGGACCGCAGTTCTTC. The chain carries TRBV5-1 and TRBJ2-1, with D tentatively TRBD1 or TRBD2 (5 bases each). Trimming removed 5 bases from V and 12 bases from J, with 12 bases in between. The germline V gene encodes CDR1 SGHRS and CDR2 YFSETQ. The CDR3 runs to 11 residues. The whole variable domain, filled in from reference TRBV5-1 and TRBJ2-1, reads KAGVTQTPRYLIKTRGQQVTLSCSPISGHRSVSWYQQTPGQGLQFLFEYFSETQRNKGNFPGRFSGRQFSNSRSEMNVSTLELGDSALYLCASSSPGPQFFGPGTRLTVL.

V is TRBV5-6 and J is TRBJ2-3; no definite D call. The germline gives CDR1 SGHDT, CDR2 YYEEEE. Between the trimmed V and J ends, which lost 2 bases and 5 bases, there was a span of 12 bases. The CDR3 is made up of 14 amino acids. The CDR3 nucleotides read TGTGCCAGCAGCTTCGTCGCCGCCGGAGATACGCAGTATTTT. Translating gives CASSFVAAGDTQYF.

This rearrangement joins TRBV10-1 to TRBJ2-1; TRBD2 agrees at 11 bases. The CDR3 loop spans 16 amino acids. Trimming at V came to 0 bases and at J to 9 bases, leaving 7 bases not matched to a gene. Germline CDR1 reads WNHNN; CDR2 reads SYGVQD (reference sequence). This chain's CDR3 is CASSESGTSGNPEQFF. The CDR3 nucleotides are TGCGCCAGCAGTGAGTCGGGGACTAGCGGAAATCCTGAGCAGTTCTTC.

The chain links TRBV5-8 to TRBJ2-7, with D unresolved. The germline CDR1 and CDR2 sequences are SGHTS and YDEGEE. The germline V and J ends were trimmed by 6 bases and 0 bases, with 4 bases remaining between them. The length of the CDR3 is 11 residues. The CDR3 DNA is TGTGCCAGCACTACCTCCTACGAGCAGTACTTC. Its translation is CASTTSYEQYF.

The rearrangement uses TRBV4-2 and TRBJ1-3; tentative D call: TRBD1 (6 bases). The V gene lost 7 bases and the J gene lost 0 bases, with 19 bases spanning the gap. Germline values: CDR1 LGHNA, CDR2 YNFKEQ. The CDR3 contains 17 residues. The CDR3 DNA reads TGTGCCAGCACCTTAGGGGGGGGCTCTACCTCTGGAAACACCATATATTTT. Translation: CASTLGGGSTSGNTIYF.

The chain recombines TRBV4-3 with TRBJ2-7, with D unresolved. The CDR3 runs 15 residues. Germline V lookup: CDR1 LGHNA, CDR2 YSLEER. V lost 0 bases to trimming and J lost 5 bases, with 14 bases between them. The CDR3 nucleotides read TGCGCCAGCAGCCAAGATTTAGTAGAAGGAGACGAGCAGTACTTC. Its protein product is CASSQDLVEGDEQYF.

This rearrangement joins TRBV15 to TRBJ2-1, with 11 bases aligning to TRBD1. Looked up from germline, CDR1 is LNHNV and CDR2 is YYDKDF (reference sequence). V was pared by 4 bases and J by 9 bases, with 14 bases of the junction left unmatched. The CDR3 runs to 17 residues. The CDR3 DNA reads TGTGCCACCAGCAAGGACCGGACAGGGGGCTCTCCCGTTGAGCAGTTCTTC. It specifies CATSKDRTGGSPVEQFF.